Included here is one TCR beta chain sequence, with context. The data are from a study of blood T cell repertoires in COVID-19. In the original workflow: Reference gene primer amplification gave nucleated cell count estimates. The table came from immunoSEQ multiplex PCR; TCRdb's copy has only in-frame clones and leaves some out. The DNA gave D and trimming, while V, J and clone size come from that table. The data contain nearly 15,000 clones, about 90% of them singletons. CDR1 and CDR2 (germline): WSHSY, SAAADI. The CDR3 totals 15 residues. Trimming took 4 bases from V and 6 from J, leaving 15 bases between them.

The J gene is TRBJ2-2, the V gene TRBV10-2; the D gene is possibly TRBD1 (6 bases). This TCR derives from a human donor in a cohort sampled during active COVID-19. What was sequenced was peripheral blood. Here the CDR3 reads CASSGGQTVAGELFF. CDR3 DNA: TGCGCCAGCAGTGGAGGACAGACGGTGGCCGGGGAGCTGTTTTTT.